These 10 T cell receptor beta chains came from one sample sequenced in a study of identical twins. TCRdb independently ran MiXCR on the 5' RACE reads; one entry per CDR3 protein. The data contain 1.5 million to 2 million distinct CDR3 sequences, about 30% of them singletons. The material sequenced was cord blood. The receptors were gathered from a newborn girl in good health.

The chain links TRBV20-1 to TRBJ2-1, with TRBD2 identical over 16 bases. Germline V gene data show CDR1 as DFQATT and CDR2 as SNEGSKA (reference sequence). The CDR3 runs to 14 residues. CDR3: CSAGTSGRVNEQFF. CDR3 nucleotides: TGCAGCGCCGGGACTAGCGGGAGGGTGAATGAGCAGTTCTTC.

The V gene is TRBV10-3, the J gene TRBJ2-3; 12 bases match TRBD2. Losses at the gene ends were 6 bases for V and 6 bases for J; bases not matched to a gene: 4. Per germline, CDR1 ENHRY and CDR2 SYGVKD. The CDR3 sequence is 14 residues long. The DNA for the CDR3 is TGTGCCATCAGGACTAGCGGGGGCGGGGATACGCAGTATTTT. Amino acids: CAIRTSGGGDTQYF.

This clonotype was detected a few times. The chain is built from TRBV20-1 and TRBJ2-5, with 10 bases aligning to TRBD2. V lost 1 base to trimming and J lost 5 bases; unmatched junction nucleotides: 4. Per the germline V gene, CDR1 is DFQATT and CDR2 is SNEGSKA (reference sequence). The CDR3 is 14 residues long. The CDR3 nucleotides read TGCAGTGCTAGAGTGACTAGCGGGTCGGAGACCCAGTACTTC. Translated: CSARVTSGSETQYF.

V usage is TRBV12-3 or TRBV12-4 and J usage is TRBJ2-3, with TRBD2 matching 7 bases. Trimming cost V 3 bases and J 2 bases; bases outside gene matches: 5. There are 15 residues in the CDR3. The CDR3 region is CASSFSSGLTDTQYF. CDR3 DNA sequence: TGTGCCAGCAGTTTCAGTAGCGGGCTCACAGATACGCAGTATTTT.

The rearrangement joins TRBV7-2 to TRBJ2-1; 8 bases map to TRBD2. The CDR3 is 18 residues long. V shed 2 bases, J shed 6 bases, and the junction held 15 bases outside the gene matches. From germline, CDR1 is SGHTA and CDR2 FQGNSA. The CDR3 DNA sequence: TGTGCCAGCAGCTTAAGGTTTAGGGGGACTAGGTACTCCAATGAGCAGTTCTTC. Residues: CASSLRFRGTRYSNEQFF.

The chain joins TRBV14 to TRBJ2-4; 9 bases agree with TRBD1. Germline-derived CDR1 and CDR2 are SGHDN and FVKESK. Losses at the gene ends were 6 bases for V and 0 bases for J; bases not matched to a gene: 6. The CDR3 length is 16 residues. CDR3 DNA: TGTGCCAGCAGTTGGACAGGGGACGTAGCCAAAAACATTCAGTACTTC. Translation gives CASSWTGDVAKNIQYF.

This clonotype showed up just a few times. This chain links TRBV5-1 with TRBJ2-7; D not resolved. Per the germline V gene, CDR1 is SGHRS and CDR2 is YFSETQ. Trimming removed 3 bases from V and 4 bases from J, with 8 bases in between. This CDR3 has 12 amino acids. The chain's CDR3 is CASSYMGYEQYF. The CDR3 nucleotides are TGCGCCAGCAGCTACATGGGGTACGAGCAGTACTTC.

This clonotype was found a few times. This chain uses TRBV7-2 with TRBJ2-7; D is undetermined. Trimming took off 1 base at V and 3 bases at J, with 10 bases between the two ends. The CDR3 is made up of 14 amino acids. Germline values: CDR1 SGHTA, CDR2 FQGNSA. The CDR3 sequence is CASSLVGFLYEQYF. DNA for the CDR3: TGTGCCAGCAGCTTAGTTGGGTTCCTCTACGAGCAGTACTTC.

Only a few counts were recorded for this clonotype. The chain is built from TRBV27 and TRBJ2-4, with D tentatively TRBD2 (5 bases). Germline V lookup: CDR1 MNHEY, CDR2 SMNVEV (reference sequence). This CDR3 spans 14 amino acids. Trimming pared 0 bases from V and 8 bases from J, leaving 11 bases between. The CDR3 DNA reads TGTGCCAGCAGTTTATCCGGAGGATTAGACATTCAGTACTTC. It translates to CASSLSGGLDIQYF.

This chain uses TRBV6-1 with TRBJ2-5; perhaps TRBD1 as D (5 bases). V gave up 2 bases and J gave up 4 bases, with 11 bases separating them. The germline CDR1 and CDR2 sequences are MNHNS and SASEGT. This CDR3 spans 14 amino acids. CDR3 nucleotide sequence: TGTGCCAGCAGTGAAACAGGTTGGGGAGAGACCCAGTACTTC. The encoded protein is CASSETGWGETQYF.